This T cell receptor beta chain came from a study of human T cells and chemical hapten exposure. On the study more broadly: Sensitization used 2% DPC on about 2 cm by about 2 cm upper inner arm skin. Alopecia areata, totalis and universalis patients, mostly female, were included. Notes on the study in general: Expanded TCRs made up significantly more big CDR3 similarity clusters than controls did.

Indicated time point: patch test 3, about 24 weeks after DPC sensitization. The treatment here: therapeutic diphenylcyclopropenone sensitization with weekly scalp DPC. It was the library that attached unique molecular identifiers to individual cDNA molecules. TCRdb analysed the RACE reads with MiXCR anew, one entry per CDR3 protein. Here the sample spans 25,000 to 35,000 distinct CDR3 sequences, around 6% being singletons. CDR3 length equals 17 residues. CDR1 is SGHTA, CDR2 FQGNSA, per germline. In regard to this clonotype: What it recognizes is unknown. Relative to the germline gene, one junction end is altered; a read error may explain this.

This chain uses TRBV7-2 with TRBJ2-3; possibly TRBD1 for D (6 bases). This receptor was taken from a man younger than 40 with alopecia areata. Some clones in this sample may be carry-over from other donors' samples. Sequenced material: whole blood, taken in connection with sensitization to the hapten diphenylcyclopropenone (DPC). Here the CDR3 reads CASSLVGRRTDTDMQYF. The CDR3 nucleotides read TGTGCCAGCAGCTTAGTAGGCCGCCGGACAGACACAGATATGCAGTATTTT.